Presented here are 14 T cell receptor beta chains from one specimen sequenced in a study of early T cells in non-severe SARS-CoV-2 infection. TCRdb analysed the 5' RACE reads with MiXCR anew, one entry per CDR3 protein. The top ten clones hold approximately 8% of a sample with about 83,000 distinct CDR3 sequences, 10% of them seen once. The sequences come from whole blood, collected at baseline. These receptors were obtained from an adult who was a healthcare worker with PCR-confirmed SARS-CoV-2 infection or an uninfected control (not recorded which).

This clonotype was picked up many times. The rearrangement uses TRBV20-1 and TRBJ1-2; 9 positions match TRBD1. CDR3 length: 17 residues. The J segment lost 7 bases and the V segment lost 5 bases, leaving 20 bases of the junction unmatched. Looked up from germline, CDR1 is DFQATT and CDR2 is SNEGSKA (reference sequence). The CDR3 region has the DNA TGCAGTGCTTCCCTTGAGGACAGGGGCATCCCGCGGGGTGGCTACACCTTC. Residues: CSASLEDRGIPRGGYTF.

This clonotype was seen more than once but under ten times. V gene TRBV5-1 combines with J gene TRBJ2-7; TRBD1 matches 7 bases. Germline lookup yields CDR1 SGHRS and CDR2 YFSETQ. With V trimmed by 4 bases and J by 6 bases, 4 bases remained unmatched. The CDR3 has 12 amino acids. In DNA, the CDR3 is TGCGCCAGCAGCGCCACAGGGGCCGAGCAGTACTTC. Its protein product is CASSATGAEQYF.

This clonotype was seen many times. This chain's CDR3 is CASSPPQYF. The CDR3, as DNA: TGTGCCAGCAGCCCCCCACAGTACTTC. The V and J genes are TRBV28 and TRBJ2-7, with no clear D. The CDR3 loop spans 9 amino acids. CDR1 is MDHEN, CDR2 SYDVKM, per germline. The V end lost 6 bases, the J end lost 10 bases, and 7 bases lay between the germline ends. Based on the CDR3 plus reference TRBV28 and TRBJ2-7, the full variable domain is DVKVTQSSRYLVKRTGEKVFLECVQDMDHENMFWYRQDPGLGLRLIYFSYDVKMKEKGDIPEGYSVSREKKERFSLILESASTNQTSMYLCASSPPQYFGPGTRLTVT.

This clonotype was seen more than once but under ten times. The chain has TRBV27 and TRBJ2-7, with TRBD1 identical over 9 bases. CDR1 is MNHEY and CDR2 is SMNVEV in the germline V gene (reference sequence). This CDR3 contains 14 residues. J gave up 3 bases and V 3 bases, and 3 bases lay outside the gene matches. CDR3 coding DNA: TGTGCCAGCAGTTTTACAGGGGGCTACTACGAGCAGTACTTC. Its translation: CASSFTGGYYEQYF.

This clonotype was observed at least ten times. The chain couples TRBV12-3 or TRBV12-4 to TRBJ2-6; possibly TRBD1 for D (5 bases). The CDR3 length is 11 residues. Trimming shortened V by 6 bases and J by 17 bases, and 14 bases separated the two germline ends. The CDR3 coding sequence is TGTGCCAGCAGCTCTCAGGGTGCGTTGACTTTC. Translating it yields CASSSQGALTF.

In this sample, this clonotype turned up a few times. The V and J genes are TRBV7-8 and TRBJ2-1; 7 nucleotides agree with TRBD2. CDR3 length equals 13 residues. Germline V gives CDR1 SGHVS, CDR2 FQNEAQ. Trimming took 1 base from V and 10 from J; bases not matched to a gene: 4. CDR3 DNA sequence: TGTGCCAGCAGCTTAGGCGTGCGGGAGGAGCAGTTCTTC. Encoded protein: CASSLGVREEQFF.

The genes are TRBV11-2 and TRBJ2-1, with 12 bases lining up with TRBD2. The CDR3 extends over 16 amino acids. Unmatched junction bases numbered 8, after V lost 3 bases and J lost 8 bases. Germline lookup yields CDR1 SGHAT and CDR2 FQNNGV. The chain's CDR3 is CASSFRLAGDGHEQFF. In DNA form, the CDR3 reads TGTGCCAGCAGCTTCCGACTAGCGGGAGATGGGCATGAGCAGTTCTTC. The variable domain in full, with the rest retrieved from reference TRBV11-2 and TRBJ2-1, is EAGVAQSPRYKIIEKRQSVAFWCNPISGHATLYWYQQILGQGPKLLIQFQNNGVVDDSQLPKDRFSAERLKGVDSTLKIQPAKLEDSAVYLCASSFRLAGDGHEQFFGPGTRLTVL.

This clonotype was detected a few times. The V call is TRBV10-2, the J call TRBJ2-7; 8 bases line up with TRBD2. V was pared by 7 bases and J by 9 bases, with 8 bases of the junction left unmatched. There are 12 residues in the CDR3. The germline CDR1 and CDR2 sequences are WSHSY and SAAADI. Here the CDR3 reads CASKNGGAGQYF. CDR3 bases: TGCGCCAGCAAGAACGGGGGGGCTGGGCAGTACTTC.

The V and J genes are TRBV15 and TRBJ1-5; TRBD1 agrees at 7 bases. Germline CDR1 reads LNHNV; CDR2 reads YYDKDF (reference sequence). Trimming took 4 bases from V and 5 from J; bases not matched to a gene: 5. This CDR3 region has 14 residues. CDR3 DNA: TGTGCCACCAGCACCGGGACAGCTTATCAGCCCCAGCATTTT. Translating gives CATSTGTAYQPQHF. The variable domain in full, with the rest retrieved from reference TRBV15 and TRBJ1-5, is DAMVIQNPRYQVTQFGKPVTLSCSQTLNHNVMYWYQQKSSQAPKLLFHYYDKDFNNEADTPDNFQSRRPNTSFCFLDIRSPGLGDTAMYLCATSTGTAYQPQHFGDGTRLSIL.

This clonotype occurred a few times. The chain carries TRBV7-9 and TRBJ2-1; no definite D call. V was shortened by 1 base and J by 9 bases, with 7 bases between the two germline ends. In germline, CDR1 is SEHNR, CDR2 FQNEAQ (reference sequence). The CDR3 contains 12 residues. Here the CDR3 reads CASSLEHVEQFF. The CDR3 nucleotides are TGTGCCAGCAGCTTAGAGCACGTTGAGCAGTTCTTC.

This clonotype has at least ten counts. As DNA, the CDR3 is TGTGCCAGCAGCCTGGGGTCGACCGGGGAGCTGTTTTTT. Encoded protein: CASSLGSTGELFF. This chain connects TRBV11-1 to TRBJ2-2; D not certain. The germline gives CDR1 SGHAT, CDR2 FQDESV (reference sequence). This CDR3 has 13 amino acids. V lost 5 bases and J 5 bases, leaving 9 bases between the germline ends.

J is TRBJ2-7 and V is TRBV28; D might be TRBD1 or TRBD2, each matching 5 bases. CDR1 and CDR2 from the germline V gene are MDHEN and SYDVKM. With 6 bases removed from V and 2 bases from J, the gap between germline ends came to 17 bases. The CDR3 runs to 15 residues. CDR3 in DNA: TGTGCCAGCAGCCTGGGTGGGACGGCCACCTACGAGCAGTACTTC. This codes for CASSLGGTATYEQYF.

The rearrangement joins TRBV7-2 to TRBJ2-3; no clear D gene. The CDR3 is made up of 15 amino acids. Trimming left V 3 bases short and J 2 bases short, with 12 bases between. Per the germline V gene, CDR1 is SGHTA and CDR2 is FQGNSA. The CDR3 sequence: CASSLVVSPTDTQYF. As DNA, the CDR3 is TGTGCCAGCAGCTTGGTGGTCTCCCCCACAGATACGCAGTATTTT.

The chain links TRBV28 to TRBJ2-5, with D perhaps TRBD1 or TRBD2 (6 bases each). This CDR3 region has 15 residues. Germline V gene data show CDR1 as MDHEN and CDR2 as SYDVKM. Trimming removed 4 bases at V and 9 bases at J, with 21 bases between. Here the CDR3 DNA reads TGTGCCAGCAGTTCTCTTACGGGGGCCTCGGGGGCCCAGTACTTC. Translation gives CASSSLTGASGAQYF.